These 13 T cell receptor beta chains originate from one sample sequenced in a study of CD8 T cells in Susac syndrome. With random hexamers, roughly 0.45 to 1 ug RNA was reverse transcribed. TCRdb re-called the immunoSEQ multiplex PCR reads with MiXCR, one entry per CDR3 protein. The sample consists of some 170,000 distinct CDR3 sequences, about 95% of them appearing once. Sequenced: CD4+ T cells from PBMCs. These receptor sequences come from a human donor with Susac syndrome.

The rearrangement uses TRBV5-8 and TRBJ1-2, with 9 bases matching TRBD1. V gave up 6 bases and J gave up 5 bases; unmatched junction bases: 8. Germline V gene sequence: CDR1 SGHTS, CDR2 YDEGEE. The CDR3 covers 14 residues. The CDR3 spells CASNPPDRGYGYTF. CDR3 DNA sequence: TGTGCCAGCAATCCCCCGGACAGGGGATATGGCTACACCTTC.

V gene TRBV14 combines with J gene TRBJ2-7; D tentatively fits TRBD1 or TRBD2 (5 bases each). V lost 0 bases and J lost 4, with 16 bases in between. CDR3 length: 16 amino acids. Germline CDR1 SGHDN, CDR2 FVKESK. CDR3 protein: CASSQDPRDGRYEQYF. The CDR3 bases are TGTGCCAGCAGCCAAGATCCCCGGGACGGTAGATACGAGCAGTACTTC.

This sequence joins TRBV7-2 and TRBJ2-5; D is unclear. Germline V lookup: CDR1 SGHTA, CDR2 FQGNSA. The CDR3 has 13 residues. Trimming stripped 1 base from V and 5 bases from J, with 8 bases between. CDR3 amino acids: CASSLVAPETQYF. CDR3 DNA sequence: TGTGCCAGCAGCTTAGTAGCTCCGGAGACCCAGTACTTC.

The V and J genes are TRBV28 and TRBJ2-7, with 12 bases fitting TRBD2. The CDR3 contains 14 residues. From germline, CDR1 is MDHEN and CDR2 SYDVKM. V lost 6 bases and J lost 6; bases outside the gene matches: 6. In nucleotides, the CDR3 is TGTGCCAGCAGGCCCGGACTAGCGGGAATCGAGCAGTACTTC. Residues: CASRPGLAGIEQYF. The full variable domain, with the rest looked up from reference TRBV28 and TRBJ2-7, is DVKVTQSSRYLVKRTGEKVFLECVQDMDHENMFWYRQDPGLGLRLIYFSYDVKMKEKGDIPEGYSVSREKKERFSLILESASTNQTSMYLCASRPGLAGIEQYFGPGTRLTVT.

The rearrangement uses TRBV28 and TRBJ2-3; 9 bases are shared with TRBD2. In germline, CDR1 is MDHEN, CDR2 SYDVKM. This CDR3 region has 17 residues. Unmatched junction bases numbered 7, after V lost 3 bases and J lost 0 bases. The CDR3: CASSFSASGDSTDTQYF. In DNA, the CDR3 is TGTGCCAGCAGTTTTTCCGCTAGCGGGGATAGCACAGATACGCAGTATTTT.

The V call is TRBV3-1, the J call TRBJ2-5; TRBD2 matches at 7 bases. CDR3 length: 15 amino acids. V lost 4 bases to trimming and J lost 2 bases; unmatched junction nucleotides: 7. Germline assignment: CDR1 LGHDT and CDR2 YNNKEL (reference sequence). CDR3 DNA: TGTGCCAGCAGCCTGGGGCGGGGGATACAAGAGACCCAGTACTTC. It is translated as CASSLGRGIQETQYF.

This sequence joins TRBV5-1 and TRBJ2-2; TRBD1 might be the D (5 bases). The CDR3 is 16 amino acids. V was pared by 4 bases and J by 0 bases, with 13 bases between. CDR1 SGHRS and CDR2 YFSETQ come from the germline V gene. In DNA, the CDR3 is TGCGCCAGCAGCACCGGACAAACCGCGAACACCGGGGAGCTGTTTTTT. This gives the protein CASSTGQTANTGELFF.

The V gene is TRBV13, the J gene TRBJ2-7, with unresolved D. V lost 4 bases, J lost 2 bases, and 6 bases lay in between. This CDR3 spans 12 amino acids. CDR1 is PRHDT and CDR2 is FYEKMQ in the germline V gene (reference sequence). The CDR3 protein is CASSYRPYEQYF. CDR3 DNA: TGTGCCAGCAGCTACCGCCCCTACGAGCAGTACTTC.

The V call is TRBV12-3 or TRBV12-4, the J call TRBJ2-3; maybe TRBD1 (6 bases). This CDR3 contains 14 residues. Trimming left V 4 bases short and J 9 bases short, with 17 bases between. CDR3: CASSWGPRSGTQYF. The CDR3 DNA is TGTGCCAGCAGTTGGGGGCCACGGTCGGGCACGCAGTATTTT.

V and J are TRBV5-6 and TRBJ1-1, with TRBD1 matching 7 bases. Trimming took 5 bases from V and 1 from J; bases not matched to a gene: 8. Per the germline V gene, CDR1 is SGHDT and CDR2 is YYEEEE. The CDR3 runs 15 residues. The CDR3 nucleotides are TGTGCCAGCAGTTTATTTGACAGGGAGAACACTGAAGCTTTCTTT. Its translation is CASSLFDRENTEAFF.

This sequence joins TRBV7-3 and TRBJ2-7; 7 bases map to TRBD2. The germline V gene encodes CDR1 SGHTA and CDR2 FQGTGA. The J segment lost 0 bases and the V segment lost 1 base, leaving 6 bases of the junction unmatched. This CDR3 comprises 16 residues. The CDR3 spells CASSLMGSGNSYEQYF. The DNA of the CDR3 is TGTGCCAGCAGCTTAATGGGCAGCGGGAACTCCTACGAGCAGTACTTC.

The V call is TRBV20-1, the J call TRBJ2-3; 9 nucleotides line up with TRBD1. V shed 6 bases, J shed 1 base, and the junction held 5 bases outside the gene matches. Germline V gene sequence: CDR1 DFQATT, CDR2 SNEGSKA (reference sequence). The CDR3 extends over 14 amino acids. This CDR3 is CSANRDRGTDTQYF. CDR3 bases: TGCAGTGCAAACCGGGACAGGGGCACAGATACGCAGTATTTT.

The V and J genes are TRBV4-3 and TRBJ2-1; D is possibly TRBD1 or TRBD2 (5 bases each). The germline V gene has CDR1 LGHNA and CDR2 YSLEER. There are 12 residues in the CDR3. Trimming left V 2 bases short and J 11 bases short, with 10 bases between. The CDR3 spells CASSQTGTKQFF. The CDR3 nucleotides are TGCGCCAGCAGCCAAACCGGGACGAAGCAGTTCTTC.